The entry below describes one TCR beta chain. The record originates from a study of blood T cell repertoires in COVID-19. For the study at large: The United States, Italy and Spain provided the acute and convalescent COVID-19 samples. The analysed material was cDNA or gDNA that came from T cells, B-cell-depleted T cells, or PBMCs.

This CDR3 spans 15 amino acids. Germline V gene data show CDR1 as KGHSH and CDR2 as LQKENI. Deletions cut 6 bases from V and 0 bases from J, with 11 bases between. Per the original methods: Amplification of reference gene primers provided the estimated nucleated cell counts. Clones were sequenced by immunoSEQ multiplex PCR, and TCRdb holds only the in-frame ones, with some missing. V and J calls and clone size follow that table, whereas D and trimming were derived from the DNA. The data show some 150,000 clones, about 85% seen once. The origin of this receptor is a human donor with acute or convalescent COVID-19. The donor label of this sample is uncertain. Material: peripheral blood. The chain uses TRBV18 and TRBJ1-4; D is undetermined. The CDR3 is CASSPNRATNEKLFF. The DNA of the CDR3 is TGTGCCAGCTCGCCAAACAGAGCAACTAATGAAAAACTGTTTTTT.